This TCR beta chain originates from a study of blood T cell repertoires in COVID-19. Study summary: Both acute and convalescent COVID-19 samples were obtained from the United States, Italy and Spain. The analysed material was cDNA or gDNA that came from T cells, B-cell-depleted T cells, or PBMCs.

Profiled with immunoSEQ multiplex PCR; TCRdb holds only in-frame clones, not every one. The sample carries about 200,000 clones, 85% recorded once. Germline CDR1 and CDR2: MNHEY and SVGAGI. V trimming: 0 bases; J trimming: 5 bases; junction bases outside the gene matches: 1. This CDR3 is built from 14 residues. With regard to this clone: Other DNA sequences from this sample encode an identical CDR3 as well.

V usage is TRBV6-5 and J usage is TRBJ1-1; 9 bases line up with TRBD1. Source material: peripheral blood. The receptor comes from a man in his fifties or sixties with COVID-19, enrolled during active disease. The CDR3 sequence is CASSYSTGGTEAFF. The DNA for the CDR3 is TGTGCCAGCAGTTACTCGACAGGGGGGACTGAAGCTTTCTTT.